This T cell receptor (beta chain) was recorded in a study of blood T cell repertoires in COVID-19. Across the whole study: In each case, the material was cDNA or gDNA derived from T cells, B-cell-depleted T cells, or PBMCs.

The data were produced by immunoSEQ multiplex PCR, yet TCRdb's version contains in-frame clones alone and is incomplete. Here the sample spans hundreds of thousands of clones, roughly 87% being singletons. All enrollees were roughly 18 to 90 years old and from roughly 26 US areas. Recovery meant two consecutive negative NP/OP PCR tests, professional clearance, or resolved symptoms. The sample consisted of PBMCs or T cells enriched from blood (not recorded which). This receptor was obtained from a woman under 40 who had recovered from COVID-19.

As DNA, the CDR3 is TGTGCCAGCAGCTCAAGACTAGCGGGGCTGCAGGATACGCAGTATTTT. Translating gives CASSSRLAGLQDTQYF. V and J are TRBV5-4 and TRBJ2-3; 11 bases are a match to TRBD2. V trimming: 3 bases; J trimming: 6 bases; junction bases outside the gene matches: 9. CDR1 is SGHNT and CDR2 is YYREEE in the germline V gene (reference sequence). The CDR3 is made up of 16 amino acids.